The 25 T cell receptor beta chains reported below all come from one sample, sequenced in a study of T cell changes during pregnancy in multiple sclerosis. Sequenced by immunoSEQ multiplex PCR; TCRdb stores in-frame clones only, minus some. The sample yields some 77,000 clones, approximately 90% seen once. Sequenced here: peripheral blood, sampled in the second trimester of pregnancy. The receptors originated from a female donor in good health, enrolled as a control in a pregnancy study.

This clone has more than one count but fewer than ten. The CDR3 region has the DNA TGCGCCAGCAGCCAAGACAGGGGCAATCAGCCCCAGCATTTT. Translated, it gives CASSQDRGNQPQHF. This chain links TRBV4-3 with TRBJ1-5, with D perhaps TRBD1 (5 bases). Germline CDR1 and CDR2: LGHNA and YSLEER. Trimming cost V 0 bases and J 2 bases, with 5 bases left between them. The CDR3 is 14 amino acids.

This sequence joins TRBV7-3 and TRBJ2-3; possibly TRBD2 for D (7 bases). The CDR3 spans 13 residues. Trimming left V 5 bases short and J 9 bases short, with 15 bases between. The germline V gene has CDR1 SGHTA and CDR2 FQGTGA. CDR3 nucleotides: TGTGCCAGCAGCCAGAGGGGGGGGGCCACGCAGTATTTT. Its protein product is CASSQRGGATQYF.

The V gene is TRBV23-1, the J gene TRBJ1-1; 12 bases are a match to TRBD1. TRBV23-1 belongs to the ORF category, with a function that is uncertain. This CDR3 comprises 19 residues. Losses at the gene ends were 4 bases for V and 0 bases for J; bases not matched to a gene: 12. CDR3 DNA sequence: TGCGCCAGCAGTCGCATCCCGGGACAGGGGGCGTGGGTGAACACTGAAGCTTTCTTT. Residues: CASSRIPGQGAWVNTEAFF.

A single count supports this clone. The CDR3 DNA follows: TGTGCCAGCAGCCGAGACCGGACTAGCGGGGGCAATGAGCAGTTCTTC. Translation: CASSRDRTSGGNEQFF. V gene TRBV4-2 combines with J gene TRBJ2-1; 13 bases map to TRBD2. Germline V lookup: CDR1 LGHNA, CDR2 YNFKEQ. The CDR3 extends over 16 amino acids. V gave up 4 bases and J gave up 6 bases; unmatched junction bases: 6.

The chain uses TRBV19 and TRBJ1-5; D is perhaps TRBD1 (6 bases). Germline V lookup: CDR1 LNHDA, CDR2 SQIVND (reference sequence). CDR3 length equals 15 residues. Trimming removed 9 bases from V and 6 bases from J, with 21 bases in between. The CDR3 DNA sequence: TGTGCCAGAGACACCACGGGGGGGCGAAGTCAGCCCCAGCATTTT. This encodes CARDTTGGRSQPQHF.

The CDR3 is CASSRTGYGTDTQYF. CDR3 coding DNA: TGTGCCAGCAGCCGGACAGGGTACGGCACAGATACGCAGTATTTT. The chain recombines TRBV11-3 with TRBJ2-3; 8 nucleotides line up with TRBD1. V lost 5 bases to trimming and J lost 1 base; unmatched junction nucleotides: 5. Per germline, CDR1 SGHNT and CDR2 YENEEA. The CDR3 is made up of 15 amino acids.

V is TRBV7-8 and J is TRBJ2-3; 11 bases match TRBD2. Trimming removed 1 base from V and 2 bases from J; junction bases left unmatched: 11. This CDR3 is 19 amino acids long. CDR1 SGHVS and CDR2 FQNEAQ come from the germline V gene. CDR3 nucleotide sequence: TGTGCCAGCAGCTTAGAAAGGGGACTAGCGGCTCCTATCACAGATACGCAGTATTTT. Translation gives CASSLERGLAAPITDTQYF.

This clone was recorded only once. The rearrangement links TRBV4-1 to TRBJ2-5, with 7 bases lining up with TRBD1. Per germline, CDR1 MGHRA and CDR2 YSYEKL. The V gene end was trimmed by 4 bases and the J gene end by 2 bases; junction bases not matched to a gene: 7. This CDR3 spans 15 amino acids. Here the CDR3 DNA reads TGCGCCAGCAGCCGGCCGGGACAGACTCAAGAGACCCAGTACTTC. Translation: CASSRPGQTQETQYF.

The CDR3 DNA sequence: TGTGCCAGCAGTTTACTAGGGGGCAGGGACTCACCCCTCCACTTT. Its translation is CASSLLGGRDSPLHF. This rearrangement joins TRBV28 to TRBJ1-6; 7 bases map to TRBD1. The CDR3 spans 15 residues. Per the germline V gene, CDR1 is MDHEN and CDR2 is SYDVKM. V lost 2 bases to trimming and J lost 10 bases; unmatched junction nucleotides: 8.

The chain uses TRBV4-1 and TRBJ2-1, with TRBD2 as a possible D gene (5 bases). Germline assignment: CDR1 MGHRA and CDR2 YSYEKL. CDR3 size: 14 residues. The V and J ends lost 3 bases and 8 bases respectively, with 14 bases between them. The CDR3 sequence: CASSQGVIGDEQFF. CDR3 sequence (DNA): TGCGCCAGCAGCCAGGGAGTAATAGGCGATGAGCAGTTCTTC.

The chain combines TRBV19 with TRBJ2-2; no reliable D call. V was trimmed by 3 bases and J by 10 bases, leaving 12 bases between them. CDR1 is LNHDA, CDR2 SQIVND, per germline (reference sequence). The length of the CDR3 is 13 residues. In nucleotides, the CDR3 is TGTGCCAGTAGTATTATGGAGTTCGAGGAGCTGTTTTTT. It translates to CASSIMEFEELFF.

V and J are TRBV28 and TRBJ1-5, with 12 bases that match TRBD1. Germline CDR1 and CDR2: MDHEN and SYDVKM. The CDR3 sequence is 16 residues long. V shed 6 bases, J shed 7 bases, and the junction held 10 bases outside the gene matches. The CDR3 loop reads CASSSGTGGLEQPQHF. DNA of the CDR3: TGTGCCAGCAGCTCCGGGACAGGGGGCTTGGAACAGCCCCAGCATTTT.

The rearrangement joins TRBV5-7 to TRBJ1-1; D remains unclear. TRBV5-7 counts as an open reading frame of uncertain function. This CDR3 has 10 amino acids. The V end lost 5 bases, the J end lost 10 bases, and 9 bases lay between the germline ends. CDR3 residues: CASRALGAFF. CDR3 DNA: TGTGCCAGCAGGGCCCTAGGAGCTTTCTTT.

V is TRBV28 and J is TRBJ1-1; 10 positions agree with TRBD1. Germline V lookup: CDR1 MDHEN, CDR2 SYDVKM. The CDR3 sequence is 13 residues long. The V gene end was trimmed by 4 bases and the J gene end by 11 bases; junction bases not matched to a gene: 7. The CDR3 nucleotides read TGTGCCAGCAGTTCCAACCGGGGACAGGGGGCTTTCTTT. Encoded protein: CASSSNRGQGAFF.

In its sample, this clone was seen a few times. The genes are TRBV19 and TRBJ2-3; the match to TRBD1 covers 8 bases. Germline V gives CDR1 LNHDA, CDR2 SQIVND (reference sequence). The CDR3 extends over 14 amino acids. V lost 3 bases and J lost 3; bases outside the gene matches: 2. The CDR3 spells CASSMGQETDTQYF. In DNA, the CDR3 is TGTGCCAGTAGTATGGGACAGGAAACAGATACGCAGTATTTT.

The CDR3 DNA is TGTGCCAGCAGTGAACCCGAGGCCTCGGATCAGCCCCAGCATTTT. It codes for CASSEPEASDQPQHF. The J gene is TRBJ1-5, the V gene TRBV6-1; unclear D gene. The CDR3 has 15 residues. Germline lookup yields CDR1 MNHNS and CDR2 SASEGT. V was pared by 2 bases and J by 5 bases, with 13 bases between.

V and J are TRBV19 and TRBJ1-6; D may be TRBD1 (6 bases). Trimming removed 8 bases from V and 0 bases from J, with 14 bases in between. This CDR3 has 16 residues. The V gene's germline CDR1 is LNHDA and CDR2 SQIVND (reference sequence). The CDR3 loop is CASSDSYSSYNSPLHF. The CDR3 bases are TGTGCCAGTTCGGACAGCTATAGCTCCTATAATTCACCCCTCCACTTT. Full variable domain (missing parts from reference TRBV19 and TRBJ1-6): DGGITQSPKYLFRKEGQNVTLSCEQNLNHDAMYWYRQDPGQGLRLIYYSQIVNDFQKGDIAEGYSVSREKKESFPLTVTSAQKNPTAFYLCASSDSYSSYNSPLHFGNGTRLTVT.

This clone was counted a few times. The CDR3 DNA is TGTGCCTGGAGTCCCCTACGGGGAAGCAATCAGCCCCAGCATTTT. It specifies CAWSPLRGSNQPQHF. The chain employs TRBV30 and TRBJ1-5; no definite D call. The V gene's germline CDR1 is GTSNPN and CDR2 SVGIG (reference sequence). V was clipped by 2 bases and J by 1 base, with 12 bases between them. This CDR3 contains 15 residues.

The chain uses TRBV18 and TRBJ1-2, with D possibly TRBD1 on 6 matching bases. The CDR3 contains 13 residues. Germline loops: CDR1 KGHSH, CDR2 LQKENI. Trimming left V 3 bases short and J 6 bases short, with 11 bases between. The CDR3 sequence: CASSPQGRDGYTF. The CDR3 DNA is TGTGCCAGCTCACCCCAGGGGCGAGATGGCTACACCTTC.

The DNA of the CDR3 is TGTGCCAGCAGCTCCCCAGTTGAAGCTTTCTTT. The encoded protein is CASSSPVEAFF. The chain recombines TRBV5-5 with TRBJ1-1, with no clear D. In germline, CDR1 is SGHKS, CDR2 YYEKEE (reference sequence). This CDR3 is built from 11 residues. Trimming took off 3 bases at V and 7 bases at J, with 7 bases between the two ends.

This clone came up a few times. The V call is TRBV18, the J call TRBJ2-2; 13 bases match TRBD2. The CDR3 loop spans 16 amino acids. Germline V CDR1 and CDR2: KGHSH, LQKENI. With 3 bases clipped from V and 7 bases from J, the junction kept 5 bases outside the gene matches. CDR3: CASSPPGLAGLGELFF. CDR3 bases: TGTGCCAGCTCACCGCCGGGACTAGCGGGGCTCGGGGAGCTGTTTTTT.

This chain joins TRBV4-3 and TRBJ2-6; 8 bases line up with TRBD1. This CDR3 is built from 18 residues. V lost 4 bases to trimming and J lost 1 base; unmatched junction nucleotides: 9. Looked up from germline, CDR1 is LGHNA and CDR2 is YSLEER. The CDR3 coding sequence is TGCGCCAGCAGCCCCGGGACAGGAGGATCGTCTGGGGCCAACGTCCTGACTTTC. It translates to CASSPGTGGSSGANVLTF.

The rearrangement uses TRBV19 and TRBJ1-1; D gene uncertain. The V gene lost 10 bases and the J gene lost 3 bases, with 15 bases spanning the gap. CDR1 LNHDA and CDR2 SQIVND come from the germline V gene (reference sequence). The CDR3 is 13 amino acids. The CDR3 nucleotides read TGTGCCACAACTAGACACTACGACACTGAAGCTTTCTTT. Translating it yields CATTRHYDTEAFF.

The CDR3 DNA reads TGTGCCAGCAGTGAAGCTTTAGACAGGGTGGGCGGCTACACCTTC. Encoded protein: CASSEALDRVGGYTF. The chain couples TRBV6-1 to TRBJ1-2; 7 positions agree with TRBD1. The CDR3 is made up of 15 amino acids. In germline, CDR1 is MNHNS, CDR2 SASEGT. V trimming: 0 bases; J trimming: 8 bases; junction bases outside the gene matches: 9.

The rearrangement links TRBV4-2 to TRBJ2-7, with 8 bases identical to TRBD2. The CDR3 covers 15 residues. Per the germline V gene, CDR1 is LGHNA and CDR2 is YNFKEQ. V lost 2 bases to trimming and J lost 2 bases; unmatched junction nucleotides: 5. The CDR3 nucleotides are TGTGCCAGCAGCCAACCGGGACTAGATACCTACGAGCAGTACTTC. Its translation: CASSQPGLDTYEQYF.